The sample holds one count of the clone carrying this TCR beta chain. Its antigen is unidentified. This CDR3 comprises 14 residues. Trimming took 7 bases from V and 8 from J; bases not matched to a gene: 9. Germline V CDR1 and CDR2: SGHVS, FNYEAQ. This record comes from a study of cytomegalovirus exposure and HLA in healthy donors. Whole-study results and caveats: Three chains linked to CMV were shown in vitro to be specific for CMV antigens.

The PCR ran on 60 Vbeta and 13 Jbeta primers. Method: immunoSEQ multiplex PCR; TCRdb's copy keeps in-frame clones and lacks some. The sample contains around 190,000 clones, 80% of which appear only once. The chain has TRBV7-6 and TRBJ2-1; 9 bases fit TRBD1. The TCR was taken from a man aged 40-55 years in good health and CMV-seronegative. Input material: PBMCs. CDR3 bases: TGTGCCAGCACCCACAGGGGGCGCAATGATGAGCAGTTCTTC. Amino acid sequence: CASTHRGRNDEQFF.